This TCR beta chain was obtained from a study of shared clonotypes between healthy human individuals (dated by TCRdb to between 2020 and 2021). Describing the broader study: Two women and a few men aged 18 to 49 years were included in the cohort. Per donor, three plates each were used for CD4 naive and CD4 memory, two for CD8 naive, and one for CD8 memory. To estimate repertoire size and how much clonotype sharing occurs between individuals, the study deeply sequenced the blood TCR repertoires of roughly 5 healthy adults. To increase sequencing depth and limit assay-specific biases, different laboratories used diverse techniques to prepare libraries and sequence TCR repertoires. Per donor, leukapheresis produced somewhere between about 0.94 and 9.5 billion PBMCs. What the study reported, not specific to this receptor: Pairwise subsampling indicated that sequencing depth was expected to affect the degree of clonotype sharing among donors. Sampling was limited to blood, and TCR repertoires in tissue likely differ from TCR repertoires in blood. Naive subsets generally had larger estimated clonotype richness than memory subsets. Across four donors, approximately 5% of naive CD4, approximately 4% of naive CD8, roughly 2.2% of memory CD4, and under 0.45% of memory CD8 clonotypes were shared. Because the study included only a small number of donors, the genetic and exposure-history diversity represented was limited. Compared with non-shared clonotypes, clonotypes shared by all four sorted-subset donors had higher generation probabilities. Incomplete sequencing was indicated by rarefaction of sorted-subset datasets, despite the large sequencing depth.

Measured from the cysteine to the phenylalanine, the CDR3 is 16 residues long. The only DNA kept is the CDR3, 48 bases in frame from the first base. From V the trimming removes 1 base and from J it removes 4 bases, while the gene matches leave 5 bases of the junction unaccounted for. In the germline V gene (reference sequence), CDR1 corresponds to LNHDA and CDR2 to SQIVND. TCR CDR3 regions were amplified from genomic DNA by multiplex PCR using the deep immunoSEQ assay. For each cell subset, the extracted genomic DNA was distributed evenly across all wells of several immunoSEQ 96-well plates, and each plate served as one replicate. For sorted subsets, each replicate PCR was loaded with approximately 200 ng genomic DNA, equivalent to about 30,000 T cell genomes. Purified libraries were quantified with a Qubit 3.0 fluorometer, sized on a Bioanalyzer 2100, and re-quantified with the KAPA Library Quantification kit. Each immunoSEQ 96-well plate was sequenced on its own single-read 150-cycle Illumina NextSeq 550 flow cell. Regarding the original processing steps: Because the immunoSEQ output included only junctional sequences and no quality scores, the filtering could not be the same as the filtering used for full-length reads. Sequences were annotated with PyIR, a Python wrapper for IgBLAST v1.9, using IMGT germline references to assign V/J genes and CDR3. Reads were filtered out if the reads had weak V/J assignments (E-value above 1e-6), no CDR3, stop codons, out-of-frame junctions, or ambiguous translated residues. V3J clonotypes were defined as sequences sharing an identical inferred V gene, J gene, and CDR3 amino acid sequence. Percentage overlap between repertoires was calculated by dividing the number of shared unique clonotypes by the size of the smaller repertoire. Repertoire richness was assessed with RTK rarefaction, the Chao1 estimator, and Recon v2.1 estimates of unobserved clonotypes. For all TCRbeta clonotypes obtained by the gDNA method from a handful of donors, generation probabilities were computed with OLGA. Drawn from immuneACCESS, this table holds only the in-frame rearrangements with V and J called that TCRdb kept. Clones are partly lost; checked studies trace under half to an unresolved V gene and leave the rest unexplained. V, J and clone size were drawn from that table, and D and trimming were deduced from the DNA. This sample lists 730,000 or so clones; roughly 78% were detected once. The ten most abundant clones make up roughly 1.8% of the sample.

Healthy HIV-negative adults with no recently reported acute infections or vaccinations were included as donors. Every donor was a Caucasian adult residing in Nashville, Tennessee, USA. Magnetic negative selection was used to enrich CD4+ T cells, after which naive cells were positively selected on CD45RA and the negative fraction became the memory subset. Blood was collected by leukapheresis, and PBMCs were isolated by Ficoll-Histopaque density gradient centrifugation and then cryopreserved in liquid nitrogen vapor phase. Analytical flow cytometry was used to check the purity and quantity of each magnetically sorted T cell population. Each sorted fraction had its genomic DNA isolated and then quantified by UV absorbance on a Nanodrop 2000c. As concerns this clone: Its antigen is not yet known. No base quality values were provided; no much bigger clone lies one nucleotide off.

The receptor's source is a woman in her 30s in good health. Sequenced: memory CD4+ T cells sorted from blood. Explained via the paper, the cell subset or site label denotes: CD45RA-negative fraction. Recombination linked TRBV19 to TRBJ2-1; TRBD2 aligns with 9 central bases. The sequenced DNA: TGTGCCAGTAGTATAGGTGCTAGCGGGATGTACAATGAGCAGTTCTTC. Its protein reads: CASSIGASGMYNEQFF.